Ten or more counts support the clone carrying this TCR beta chain. The CDR3 totals 18 residues. V lost 3 bases to trimming and J lost 0 bases; unmatched junction nucleotides: 8. The germline V gene has CDR1 SGHRS and CDR2 YFSETQ. These data are taken from a study of T-cell reconstitution after alpha-beta-depleted transplantation in children. For TCRbeta, the library was prepared with unique molecular identifiers. One entry per CDR3 protein results from TCRdb running MiXCR on the PCR reads. The sample carries about 610,000 distinct CDR3 sequences, 10% to 13% recorded once. The genes are TRBV5-1 and TRBJ2-3; 12 bases fit TRBD2. The sequencing here drew on PBMCs from the stem cell graft donor, taken from the stem cell graft. This receptor was obtained from a human donor who donated a stem cell graft to a child with acute myeloid leukemia. CDR3 protein: CASSSTSGSARSTDTQYF. The CDR3 region has the DNA TGCGCCAGCAGCTCGACTAGCGGGAGTGCCCGTAGCACAGATACGCAGTATTTT.